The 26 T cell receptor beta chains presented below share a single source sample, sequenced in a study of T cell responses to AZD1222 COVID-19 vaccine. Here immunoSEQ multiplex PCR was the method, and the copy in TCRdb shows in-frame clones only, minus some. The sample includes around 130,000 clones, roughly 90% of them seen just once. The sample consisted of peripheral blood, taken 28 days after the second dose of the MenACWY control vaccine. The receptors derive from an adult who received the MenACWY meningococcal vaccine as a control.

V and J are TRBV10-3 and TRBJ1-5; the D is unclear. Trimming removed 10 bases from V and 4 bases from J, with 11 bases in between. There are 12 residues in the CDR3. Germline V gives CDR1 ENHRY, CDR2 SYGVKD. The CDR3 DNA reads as TGTGCCACCGGAAGTCCAAATCAGCCCCAGCATTTT. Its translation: CATGSPNQPQHF.

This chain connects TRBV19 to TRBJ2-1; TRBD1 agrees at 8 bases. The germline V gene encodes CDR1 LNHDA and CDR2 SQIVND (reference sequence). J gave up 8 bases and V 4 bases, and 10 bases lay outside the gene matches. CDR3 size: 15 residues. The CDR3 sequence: CASSTTGGGGDEQFF. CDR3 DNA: TGTGCCAGTAGTACCACAGGGGGTGGAGGGGATGAGCAGTTCTTC.

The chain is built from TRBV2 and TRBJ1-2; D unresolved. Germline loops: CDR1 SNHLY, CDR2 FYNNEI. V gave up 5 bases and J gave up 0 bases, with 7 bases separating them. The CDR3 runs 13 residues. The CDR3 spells CASSWESNYGYTF. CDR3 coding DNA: TGTGCCAGCAGTTGGGAATCTAACTATGGCTACACCTTC.

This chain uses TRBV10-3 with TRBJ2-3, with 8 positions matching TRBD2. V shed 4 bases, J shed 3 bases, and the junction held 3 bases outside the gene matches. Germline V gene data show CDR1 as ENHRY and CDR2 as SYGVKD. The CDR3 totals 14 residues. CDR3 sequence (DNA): TGTGCCATCAGTGGACTAGCGTGGACAGATACGCAGTATTTT. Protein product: CAISGLAWTDTQYF.

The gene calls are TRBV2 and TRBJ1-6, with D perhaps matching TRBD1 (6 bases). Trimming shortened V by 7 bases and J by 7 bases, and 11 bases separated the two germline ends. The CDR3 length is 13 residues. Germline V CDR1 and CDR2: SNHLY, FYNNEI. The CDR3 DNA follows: TGTGCCAGCAAAAGGGGGACGAATTCACCCCTCCACTTT. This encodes CASKRGTNSPLHF.

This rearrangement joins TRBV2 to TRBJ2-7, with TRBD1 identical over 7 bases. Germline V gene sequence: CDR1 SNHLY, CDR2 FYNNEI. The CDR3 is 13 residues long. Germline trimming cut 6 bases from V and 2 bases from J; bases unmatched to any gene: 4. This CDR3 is CASRPTGTYEQYV. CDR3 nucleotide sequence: TGTGCCAGCAGACCGACAGGGACCTACGAGCAGTACGTC.

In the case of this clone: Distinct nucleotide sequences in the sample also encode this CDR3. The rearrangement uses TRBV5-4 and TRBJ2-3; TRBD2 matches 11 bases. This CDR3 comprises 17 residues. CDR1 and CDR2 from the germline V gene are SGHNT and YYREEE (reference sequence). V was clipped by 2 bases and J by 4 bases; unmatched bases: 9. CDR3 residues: CASSFPGLAVGADTQYF. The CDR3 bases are TGTGCCAGCAGCTTTCCGGGACTAGCGGTTGGGGCAGATACGCAGTATTTT. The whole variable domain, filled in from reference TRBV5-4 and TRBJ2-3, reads ETGVTQSPTHLIKTRGQQVTLRCSSQSGHNTVSWYQQALGQGPQFIFQYYREEENGRGNFPPRFSGLQFPNYSSELNVNALELDDSALYLCASSFPGLAVGADTQYFGPGTRLTVL.

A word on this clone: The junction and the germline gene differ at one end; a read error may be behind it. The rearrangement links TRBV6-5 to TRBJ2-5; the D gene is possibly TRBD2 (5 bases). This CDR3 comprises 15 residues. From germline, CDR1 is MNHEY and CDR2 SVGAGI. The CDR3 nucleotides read TGTGCCAGCAGGCTCAGGACGACTATTCAAGGGACCCAGTACTTC. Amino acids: CASRLRTTIQGTQYF.

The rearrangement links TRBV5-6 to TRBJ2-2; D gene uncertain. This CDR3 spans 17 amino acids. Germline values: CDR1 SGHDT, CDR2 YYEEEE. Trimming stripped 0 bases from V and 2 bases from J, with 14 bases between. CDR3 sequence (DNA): TGTGCCAGCAGCTTGGACGTCGGCAGGATCAACACCGGGGAGCTGTTTTTT. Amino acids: CASSLDVGRINTGELFF.

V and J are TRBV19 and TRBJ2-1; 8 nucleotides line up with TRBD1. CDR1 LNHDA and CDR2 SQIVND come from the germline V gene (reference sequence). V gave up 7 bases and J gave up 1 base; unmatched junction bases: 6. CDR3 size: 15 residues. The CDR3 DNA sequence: TGTGCCAGTACCCCAGGGGACAGGTCCTACAATGAGCAGTTCTTC. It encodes CASTPGDRSYNEQFF.

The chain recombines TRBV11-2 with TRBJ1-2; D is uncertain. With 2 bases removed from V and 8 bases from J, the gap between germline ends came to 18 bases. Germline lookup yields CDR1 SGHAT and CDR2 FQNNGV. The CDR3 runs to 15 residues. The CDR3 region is CASSLSPGSGRGYTF. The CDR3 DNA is TGTGCCAGCAGCTTATCCCCTGGGAGCGGCAGGGGCTACACCTTC.

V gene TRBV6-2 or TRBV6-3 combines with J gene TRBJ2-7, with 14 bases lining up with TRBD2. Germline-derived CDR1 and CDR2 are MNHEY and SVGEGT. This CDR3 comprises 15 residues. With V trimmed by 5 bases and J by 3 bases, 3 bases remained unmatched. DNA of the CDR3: TGTGCCAGCAGTATAGGGACTAGCGGGAGCTACGAGCAGTACTTC. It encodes CASSIGTSGSYEQYF.

This chain's CDR3 is CASRKLAGVGTDTQYF. CDR3 DNA sequence: TGCGCCAGCAGGAAACTAGCGGGAGTGGGCACAGATACGCAGTATTTT. The V call is TRBV5-1, the J call TRBJ2-3, with 11 bases lining up with TRBD2. V was pared by 5 bases and J by 1 base, with 6 bases of the junction left unmatched. The germline CDR1 and CDR2 sequences are SGHRS and YFSETQ. This CDR3 region has 16 residues.

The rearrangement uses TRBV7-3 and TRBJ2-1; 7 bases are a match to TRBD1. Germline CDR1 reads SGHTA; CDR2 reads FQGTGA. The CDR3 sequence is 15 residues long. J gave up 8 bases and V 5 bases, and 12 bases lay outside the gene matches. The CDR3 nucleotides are TGTGCCAGCAGCGGAAACATACAGGGGAGAGATGAGCAGTTCTTC. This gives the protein CASSGNIQGRDEQFF.

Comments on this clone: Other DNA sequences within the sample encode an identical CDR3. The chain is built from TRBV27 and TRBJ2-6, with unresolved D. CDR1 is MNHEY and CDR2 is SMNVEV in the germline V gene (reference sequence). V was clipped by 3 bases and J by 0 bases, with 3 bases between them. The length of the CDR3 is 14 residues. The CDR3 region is CASSLSSGANVLTF. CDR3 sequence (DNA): TGTGCCAGCAGTTTGAGCTCTGGGGCCAACGTCCTGACTTTC.

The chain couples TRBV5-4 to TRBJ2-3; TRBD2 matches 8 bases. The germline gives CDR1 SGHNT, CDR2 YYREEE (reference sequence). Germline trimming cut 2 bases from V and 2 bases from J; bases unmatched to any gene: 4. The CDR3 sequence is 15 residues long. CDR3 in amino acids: CASSFGRALTDTQYF. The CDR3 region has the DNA TGTGCCAGCAGCTTCGGGAGGGCCCTCACAGATACGCAGTATTTT.

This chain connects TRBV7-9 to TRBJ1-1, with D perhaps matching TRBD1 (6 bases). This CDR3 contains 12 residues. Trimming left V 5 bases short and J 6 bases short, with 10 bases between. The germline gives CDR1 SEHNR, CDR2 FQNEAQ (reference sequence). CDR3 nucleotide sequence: TGTGCCAGCAGCAGTACAGGGTCTGAAGCTTTCTTT. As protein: CASSSTGSEAFF.

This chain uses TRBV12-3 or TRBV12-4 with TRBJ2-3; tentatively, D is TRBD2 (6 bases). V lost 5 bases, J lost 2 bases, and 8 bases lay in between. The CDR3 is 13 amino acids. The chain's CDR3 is CASSGDSTDTQYF. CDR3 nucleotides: TGTGCCAGCAGTGGGGACTCCACAGATACGCAGTATTTT.

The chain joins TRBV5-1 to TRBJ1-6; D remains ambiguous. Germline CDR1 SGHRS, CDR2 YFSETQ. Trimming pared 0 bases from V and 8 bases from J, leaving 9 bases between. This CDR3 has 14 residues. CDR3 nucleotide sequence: TGCGCCAGCAGCTTGGATCAGGCCTATTCACCCCTCCACTTT. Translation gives CASSLDQAYSPLHF.

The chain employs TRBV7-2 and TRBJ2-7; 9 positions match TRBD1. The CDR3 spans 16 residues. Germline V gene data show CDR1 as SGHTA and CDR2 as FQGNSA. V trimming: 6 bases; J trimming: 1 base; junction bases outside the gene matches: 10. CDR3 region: CASSYTGTGSSYEQYF. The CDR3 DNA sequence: TGTGCCAGCAGTTACACCGGGACAGGGTCTTCCTACGAGCAGTACTTC.

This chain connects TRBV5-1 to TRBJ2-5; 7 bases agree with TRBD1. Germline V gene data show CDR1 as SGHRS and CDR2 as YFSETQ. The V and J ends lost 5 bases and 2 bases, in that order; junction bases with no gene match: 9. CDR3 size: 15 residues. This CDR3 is CASSQTPGQQETQYF. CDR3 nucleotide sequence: TGCGCCAGCAGTCAGACGCCGGGACAGCAAGAGACCCAGTACTTC.

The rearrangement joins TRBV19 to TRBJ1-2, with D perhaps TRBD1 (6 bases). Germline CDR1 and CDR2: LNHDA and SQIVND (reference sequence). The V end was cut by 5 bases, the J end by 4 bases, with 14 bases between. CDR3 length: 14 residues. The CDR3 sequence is CASSRPGHTYGYTF. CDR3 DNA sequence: TGTGCCAGTAGTCGACCGGGACACACCTATGGCTACACCTTC.

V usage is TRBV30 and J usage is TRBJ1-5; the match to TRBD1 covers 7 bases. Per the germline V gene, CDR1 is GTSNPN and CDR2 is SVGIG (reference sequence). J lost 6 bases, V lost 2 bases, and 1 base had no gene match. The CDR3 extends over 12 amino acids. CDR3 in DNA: TGTGCCTGGAGTAGGGGGCCTCAGCCCCAGCATTTT. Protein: CAWSRGPQPQHF.

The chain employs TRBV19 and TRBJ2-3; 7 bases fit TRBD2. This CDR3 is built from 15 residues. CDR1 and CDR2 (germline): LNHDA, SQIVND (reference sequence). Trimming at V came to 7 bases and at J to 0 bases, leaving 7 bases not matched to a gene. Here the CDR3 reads CASKASGPSTDTQYF. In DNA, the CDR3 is TGTGCCAGTAAAGCTAGCGGCCCTAGCACAGATACGCAGTATTTT.

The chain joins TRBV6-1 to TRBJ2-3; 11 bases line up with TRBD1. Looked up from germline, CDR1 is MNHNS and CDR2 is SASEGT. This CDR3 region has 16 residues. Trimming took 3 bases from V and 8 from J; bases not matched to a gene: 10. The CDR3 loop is CASSDRYRDRGITQYF. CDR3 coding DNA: TGTGCCAGCAGTGATCGATACCGGGACAGGGGGATTACGCAGTATTTT.

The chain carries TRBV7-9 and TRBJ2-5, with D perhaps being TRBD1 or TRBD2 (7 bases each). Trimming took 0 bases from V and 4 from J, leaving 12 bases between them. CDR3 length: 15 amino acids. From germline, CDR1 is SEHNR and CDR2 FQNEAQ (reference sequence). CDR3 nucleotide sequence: TGTGCCAGCAGCTTAGCCAGGGGGGGGACAGAGACCCAGTACTTC. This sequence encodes CASSLARGGTETQYF.